The 13 T cell receptor beta chains below were found in one sample sequenced in a study of MAIT cells during Salmonella Paratyphi A infection. Findings of the study overall: Oligoclonal MAIT cells preferred TRBV20 and TRBV6, with usage seemingly unaffected by infection.

TCRdb independently ran MiXCR on the 5' RACE reads; one entry per CDR3 protein. This table holds 1,000 or so distinct CDR3 sequences, roughly 50% found once. Time point noted: mid-infection, around enteric fever diagnosis. MAIT cells were sorted by flow cytometry as Valpha7.2+ CD161+ T cells. What these receptors recognize is not known. Sequences were derived from MAIT cells from blood, sampled at the middle sampling point of the challenge study. The receptor source for this set is a person aged 18 to 70 who was deliberately infected with Salmonella Paratyphi A in a paratyphoid fever challenge study.

As regards this clonotype: It is unclear where the CDR3 begins or ends on the DNA, so no DNA is shown, and the CDR3 is as TCRdb lists it. The chain has TRBV10-3 and TRBJ2-2; the table's D gene call, TRBD1, was not cross checked with the DNA. The CDR3 length is 22 residues, termini included. Germline CDR1 is ENHRY and CDR2 is SYGVKD. The CDR3 sequence is CAISESNSGANVLTFGAGELFF.

This clonotype was detected many times. The rearrangement uses TRBV6-1 and TRBJ2-3; 9 bases map to TRBD2. With 1 base clipped from V and 1 base from J, the junction kept 0 bases outside the gene matches. The CDR3 has 15 residues. CDR1 and CDR2 (germline): MNHNS, SASEGT. CDR3 DNA: TGTGCCAGCAGTGAAGAGCGGGGGGGCACAGATACGCAGTATTTT. Its translation is CASSEERGGTDTQYF.

This clonotype is labeled as medium-sized (0.01 to 0.1%). The rearrangement joins TRBV28 to TRBJ2-2, with D tentatively TRBD1 (5 bases). Germline CDR1 reads MDHEN; CDR2 reads SYDVKM. The CDR3 is 15 residues long. The V end lost 7 bases, the J end lost 5 bases, and 17 bases lay between the germline ends. The CDR3 is CASKKGPTETGELFF. The CDR3 bases are TGTGCCAGCAAAAAGGGGCCGACCGAGACCGGGGAGCTGTTTTTT. The full variable domain, completed using reference TRBV28 and TRBJ2-2, is DVKVTQSSRYLVKRTGEKVFLECVQDMDHENMFWYRQDPGLGLRLIYFSYDVKMKEKGDIPEGYSVSREKKERFSLILESASTNQTSMYLCASKKGPTETGELFFGEGSRLTVL.

The J gene is TRBJ2-7, the V gene TRBV6-4, with D unresolved. This CDR3 spans 12 amino acids. Germline-derived CDR1 and CDR2 are MRHNA and SNTAGT. V was clipped by 7 bases and J by 2 bases, with 9 bases between them. The CDR3 is CASTSLPYEQYF. The CDR3 bases are TGTGCCAGCACCAGCCTCCCCTACGAGCAGTACTTC.

The sample holds a few counts of this clonotype. The J gene is TRBJ1-4, the V gene TRBV6-5, with D possibly TRBD1 on 5 matching bases. V shed 7 bases and J shed 1 base, with 10 bases lying between them. There are 14 residues in the CDR3. Germline loops: CDR1 MNHEY, CDR2 SVGAGI. CDR3 nucleotides: TGTGCCAGCAAGAGTGGGGGAACTAATGAAAAACTGTTTTTT. Translated, it gives CASKSGGTNEKLFF.

This clonotype was counted at least ten times. V is TRBV6-4 and J is TRBJ2-2, with 12 bases that match TRBD1. The CDR3 contains 16 residues. Germline values: CDR1 MRHNA, CDR2 SNTAGT. Trimming took 0 bases from V and 4 from J; bases not matched to a gene: 0. CDR3: CASSDSGQGATGELFF. CDR3 nucleotide sequence: TGTGCCAGCAGTGACTCGGGACAGGGGGCCACCGGGGAGCTGTTTTTT.

The V gene is TRBV6-2 or TRBV6-3, the J gene TRBJ1-6; TRBD1 is a possible D gene (5 bases). The CDR3 consists of 14 residues. Germline-derived CDR1 and CDR2 are MNHEY and SVGEGT. V was clipped by 7 bases and J by 9 bases, with 16 bases between them. As DNA, the CDR3 is TGTGCCAGCACACTTCGGGACGCAAGTTCACCCCTCCACTTT. Translated: CASTLRDASSPLHF.

In this sample, this clonotype is large. The rearrangement links TRBV6-4 to TRBJ2-1, with 11 bases that match TRBD1. The CDR3 is 14 amino acids. Per the germline V gene, CDR1 is MRHNA and CDR2 is SNTAGT. V was pared by 8 bases and J by 6 bases, with 6 bases of the junction left unmatched. CDR3 nucleotides: TGTGCCAGCTCGGATGGGACAGGGGGCAATGAGCAGTTCTTC. It codes for CASSDGTGGNEQFF.

This clonotype is labeled large. The genes are TRBV20-1 and TRBJ2-1; 7 bases match TRBD2. This CDR3 is 15 amino acids long. CDR1 is DFQATT and CDR2 is SNEGSKA in the germline V gene (reference sequence). The V gene end was trimmed by 0 bases and the J gene end by 8 bases; junction bases not matched to a gene: 10. The CDR3 sequence: CSARDPGGDWHEQFF. The CDR3, as DNA: TGCAGTGCTAGAGATCCGGGGGGTGATTGGCATGAGCAGTTCTTC.

As to this clonotype: Since the CDR3 does not end with the conserved phenylalanine or tryptophan, this likely comes from a read error. Because the CDR3's place on the DNA is in doubt, the DNA is left out and the CDR3 is given as listed by TCRdb. V usage is TRBV2 and J usage is TRBJ2-7; the tabulated D call, TRBD2, remains unverified against the DNA. Germline assignment: CDR1 SNHLY and CDR2 FYNNEI. Inclusive of both ends, the CDR3 amounts to 17 amino acids. Here the CDR3 reads CASSEAVGDSISYEQDG.

This clonotype is a singleton in its sample. The CDR3 DNA follows: TGCAGTGCTAGAGACCACCGATCCGGGGATTACAATGAGCAGTTCTTC. This sequence encodes CSARDHRSGDYNEQFF. The genes are TRBV20-1 and TRBJ2-1; D is perhaps TRBD2 (5 bases). CDR1 DFQATT and CDR2 SNEGSKA come from the germline V gene (reference sequence). This CDR3 comprises 16 residues. Trimming removed 0 bases from V and 4 bases from J, with 16 bases in between.

In regard to this clonotype: The conserved phenylalanine or tryptophan is not found at the CDR3 terminus, so this likely reflects a read error. The rearrangement uses TRBV6-6 and TRBJ2-2, with 10 nucleotides matching TRBD1. The CDR3 sequence is 12 residues long. With V trimmed by 11 bases and J by 3 bases, 0 bases remained unmatched. The germline CDR1 and CDR2 sequences are MNHNY and SVGAGI (reference sequence). The CDR3 reads CAGTGDTGELFL. Here the CDR3 DNA reads TGTGCCGGGACAGGGGACACCGGGGAGCTGTTTTTG.

The chain recombines TRBV30 with TRBJ2-7; D possibly corresponds to TRBD1 (6 bases). Germline assignment: CDR1 GTSNPN and CDR2 SVGIG (reference sequence). Trimming left V 0 bases short and J 3 bases short, with 9 bases between. This CDR3 region has 13 residues. CDR3 bases: TGTGCCTGGAGTGTACACAGGGACTACGAGCAGTACTTC. It yields the protein CAWSVHRDYEQYF. The variable domain in full, with the rest retrieved from reference TRBV30 and TRBJ2-7, is SQTIHQWPATLVQPVGSPLSLECTVEGTSNPNLYWYRQAAGRGLQLLFYSVGIGQISSEVPQNLSASRPQDRQFILSSKKLLLSDSGFYLCAWSVHRDYEQYFGPGTRLTVT.